The text below deals with one T cell receptor beta chain. The V gene lost 5 bases and the J gene lost 3 bases, with 10 bases spanning the gap. There are 14 residues in the CDR3. Germline V gene sequence: CDR1 LNHDA, CDR2 SQIVND (reference sequence). Original processing notes: Counts of nucleated cells, estimated from reference gene primer amplification, were obtained. Using immunoSEQ multiplex PCR, the repertoire was profiled, and TCRdb retains in-frame clones only, with some absent. V and J calls and clone size come straight from that table; D and trimming were deduced from the DNA. The sample has tens of thousands of clones, 80% to 90% seen once. The entry originates in a study of blood T cell repertoires in COVID-19. Study context: There were acute and convalescent COVID-19 samples, and they came from the United States, Italy and Spain. Sources were T cells, B-cell-depleted T cells, or PBMCs; the material itself was cDNA or gDNA.

The V call is TRBV19, the J call TRBJ2-2; TRBD2 is a possible D gene (5 bases). What was sequenced was peripheral blood. The TCR was taken from a human donor in a cohort sampled during active COVID-19. This chain's CDR3 is CASSFWGDTGELFF. CDR3 in DNA: TGTGCCAGTAGTTTTTGGGGAGACACCGGGGAGCTGTTTTTT.